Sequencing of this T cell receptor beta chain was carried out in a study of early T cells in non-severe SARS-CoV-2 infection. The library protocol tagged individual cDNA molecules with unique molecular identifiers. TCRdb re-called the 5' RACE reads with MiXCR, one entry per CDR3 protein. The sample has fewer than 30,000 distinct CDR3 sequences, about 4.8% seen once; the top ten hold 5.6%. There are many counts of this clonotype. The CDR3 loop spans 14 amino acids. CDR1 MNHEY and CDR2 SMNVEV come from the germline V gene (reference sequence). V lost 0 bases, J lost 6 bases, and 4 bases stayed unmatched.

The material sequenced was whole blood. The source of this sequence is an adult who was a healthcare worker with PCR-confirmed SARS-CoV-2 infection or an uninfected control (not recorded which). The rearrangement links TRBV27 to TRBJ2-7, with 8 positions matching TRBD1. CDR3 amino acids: CASSLSGTGLEQYF. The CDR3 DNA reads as TGTGCCAGCAGTTTATCCGGGACAGGACTCGAGCAGTACTTC.